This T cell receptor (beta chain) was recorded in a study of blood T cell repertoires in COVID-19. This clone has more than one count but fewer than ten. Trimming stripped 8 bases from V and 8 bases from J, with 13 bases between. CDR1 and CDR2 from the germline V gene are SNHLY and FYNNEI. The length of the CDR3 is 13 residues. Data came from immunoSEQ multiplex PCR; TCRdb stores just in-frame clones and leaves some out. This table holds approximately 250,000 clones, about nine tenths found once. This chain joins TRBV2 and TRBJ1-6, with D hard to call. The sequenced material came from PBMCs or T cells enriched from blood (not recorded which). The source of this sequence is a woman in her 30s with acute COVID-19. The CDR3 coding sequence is TGTGCCAGCCTTTTATATCCCGATTCACCCCTCCACTTT. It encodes CASLLYPDSPLHF.